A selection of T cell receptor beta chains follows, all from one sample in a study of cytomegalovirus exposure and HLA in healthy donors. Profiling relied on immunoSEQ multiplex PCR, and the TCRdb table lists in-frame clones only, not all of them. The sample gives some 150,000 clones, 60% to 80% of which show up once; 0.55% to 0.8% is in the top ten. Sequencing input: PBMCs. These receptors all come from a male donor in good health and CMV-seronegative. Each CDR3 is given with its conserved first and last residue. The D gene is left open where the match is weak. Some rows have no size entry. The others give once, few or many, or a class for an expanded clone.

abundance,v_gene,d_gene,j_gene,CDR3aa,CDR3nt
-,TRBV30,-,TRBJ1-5,CAWSVRVDRNQPQHF,TGTGCCTGGAGTGTGAGGGTAGACCGCAATCAGCCCCAGCATTTT
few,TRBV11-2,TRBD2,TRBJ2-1,CASSLRITSGSYNEQFF,TGTGCCAGCAGCTTAAGAATCACTAGCGGCTCCTACAATGAGCAGTTCTTC
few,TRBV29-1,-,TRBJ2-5,CSVASASPIQETQYF,TGCAGCGTTGCTTCTGCTAGCCCGATCCAAGAGACCCAGTACTTC
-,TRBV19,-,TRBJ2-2,CASSWGVGWTGELFF,TGTGCCAGTAGTTGGGGGGTCGGGTGGACCGGGGAGCTGTTTTTT
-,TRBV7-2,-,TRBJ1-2,CASSVTNLGYTF,TGTGCCAGCAGCGTGACTAACCTTGGCTACACCTTC
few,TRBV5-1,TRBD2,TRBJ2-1,CASSGGTSAYNEQFF,TGCGCCAGCAGCGGGGGGACTAGCGCCTACAATGAGCAGTTCTTC
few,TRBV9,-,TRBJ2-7,CASSVGGGGKRYEQYF,TGTGCCAGCAGCGTCGGAGGTGGGGGCAAGAGGTACGAGCAGTACTTC
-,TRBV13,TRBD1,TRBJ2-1,CASSLAHRGTGNYNEQFF,TGTGCCAGCAGCTTAGCTCATAGGGGGACAGGGAACTACAATGAGCAGTTCTTC
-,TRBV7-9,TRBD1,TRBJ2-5,CASSLLGQGRETQYF,TGTGCCAGCAGCTTACTAGGACAGGGGAGAGAGACCCAGTACTTC
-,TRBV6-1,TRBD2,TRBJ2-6,CASSAPGGGRPGGANVLTF,TGTGCCAGCAGTGCTCCGGGGGGCGGGAGGCCAGGTGGGGCCAACGTCCTGACTTTC
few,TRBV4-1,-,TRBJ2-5,CASSQAPSQREETQYF,TGCGCCAGCAGCCAAGCCCCAAGCCAGCGGGAAGAGACCCAGTACTTC
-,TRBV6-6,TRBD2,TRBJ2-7,CASRTSGAGYEQYF,TGTGCCAGCAGAACTAGCGGCGCCGGCTACGAGCAGTACTTC
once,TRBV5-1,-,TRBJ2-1,CASRTRDEQFF,TGCGCCAGCAGGACACGTGATGAGCAGTTCTTC
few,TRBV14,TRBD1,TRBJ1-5,CATDLAGQNRGSNQPQHF,TGTGCCACAGACCTAGCGGGGCAAAACAGGGGTAGCAATCAGCCCCAGCATTTT
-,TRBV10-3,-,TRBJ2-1,CAISLEGDGDEQFF,TGTGCCATCAGTCTTGAGGGAGATGGCGATGAGCAGTTCTTC
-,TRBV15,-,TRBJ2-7,CATSRGFTYEQYF,TGTGCCACCAGCAGAGGTTTTACCTACGAGCAGTACTTC
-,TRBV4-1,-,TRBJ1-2,CASSQEGDMGGYTF,TGCGCCAGCAGCCAAGAGGGAGATATGGGGGGCTACACCTTC
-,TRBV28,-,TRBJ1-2,CASSAGQSYGYTF,TGTGCCAGCAGTGCCGGACAGAGCTATGGCTACACCTTC
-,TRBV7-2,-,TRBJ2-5,CASSLTSPGTQYF,TGTGCCAGCAGCTTGACATCCCCAGGGACCCAGTACTTC
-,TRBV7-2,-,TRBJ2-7,CASSPGERPSYEQYF,TGTGCCAGCAGCCCCGGAGAGCGGCCCTCCTACGAGCAGTACTTC
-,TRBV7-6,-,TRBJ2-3,CASSSTGSTDTQYF,TGTGCCAGCAGCTCGACGGGAAGCACAGATACGCAGTATTTT
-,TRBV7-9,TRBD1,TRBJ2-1,CSSSFNRGSSYNEQFF,TGTTCCAGCAGCTTCAACAGGGGGAGCTCCTACAATGAGCAGTTCTTC
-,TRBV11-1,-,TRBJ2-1,CASSFLAVEDEQFF,TGTGCCAGCAGCTTCTTAGCAGTTGAGGATGAGCAGTTCTTC
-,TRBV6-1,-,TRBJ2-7,CASSGASYEQYF,TGTGCCAGCAGTGGCGCATCCTACGAGCAGTACTTC
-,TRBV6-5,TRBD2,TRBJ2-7,CASSYPGTSGSEQYF,TGTGCCAGCAGTTACCCCGGGACTAGCGGGAGCGAGCAGTACTTC
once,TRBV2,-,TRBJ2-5,CASEPTRSQETQYF,TGTGCCAGCGAACCTACACGGAGCCAAGAGACCCAGTACTTC
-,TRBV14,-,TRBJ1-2,CASSQWTEKMNYGYTF,TGTGCCAGCAGCCAATGGACAGAGAAAATGAACTATGGCTACACCTTC
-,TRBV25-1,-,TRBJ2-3,CASSEPTRMGDTQYF,TGTGCCAGCAGTGAACCGACTAGGATGGGAGATACGCAGTATTTT
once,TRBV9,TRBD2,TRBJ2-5,CASSVVSGRRQETQYF,TGTGCCAGCAGCGTAGTCAGCGGGAGGCGACAAGAGACCCAGTACTTC
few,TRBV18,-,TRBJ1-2,CASSPDYFGGGSYGYTF,TGTGCCAGCTCACCGGATTACTTTGGGGGAGGTTCCTATGGCTACACCTTC